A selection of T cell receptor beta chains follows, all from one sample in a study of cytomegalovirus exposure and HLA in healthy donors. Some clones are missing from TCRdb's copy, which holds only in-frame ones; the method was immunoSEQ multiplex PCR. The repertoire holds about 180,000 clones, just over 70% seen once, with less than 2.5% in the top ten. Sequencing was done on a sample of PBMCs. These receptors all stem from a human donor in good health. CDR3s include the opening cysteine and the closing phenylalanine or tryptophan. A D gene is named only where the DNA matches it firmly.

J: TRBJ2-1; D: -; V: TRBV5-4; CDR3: CASRSPTGMSYNEQFF; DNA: TGTGCCAGCAGGTCACCTACAGGGATGTCCTACAATGAGCAGTTCTTC
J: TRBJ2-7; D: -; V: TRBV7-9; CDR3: CASSFPGVPNEQYF; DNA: TGTGCCAGCAGCTTCCCAGGGGTCCCTAATGAGCAGTACTTC
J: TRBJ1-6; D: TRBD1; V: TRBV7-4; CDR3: CASSFRGQDNSPLHF; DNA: TGTGCCAGCAGCTTCAGGGGGCAAGATAATTCACCCCTCCACTTT
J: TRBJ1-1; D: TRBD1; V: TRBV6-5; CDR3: CASSQGDVAFF; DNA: TGTGCCAGCAGCCAGGGGGACGTGGCTTTCTTT
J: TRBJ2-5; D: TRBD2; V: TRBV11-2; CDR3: CASRSSGGAETQYF; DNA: TGTGCCAGCAGATCTAGCGGGGGGGCAGAGACCCAGTACTTC
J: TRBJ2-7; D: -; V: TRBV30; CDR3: CASGGAYEQYF; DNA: TGTGCCTCTGGCGGGGCTTACGAGCAGTACTTC
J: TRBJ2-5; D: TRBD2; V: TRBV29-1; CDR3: CSVGGWGTPQETQYF; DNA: TGCAGCGTCGGGGGGTGGGGGACCCCCCAAGAGACCCAGTACTTC
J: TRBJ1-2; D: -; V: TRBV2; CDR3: CASSKGAPGYTF; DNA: TGTGCCAGCAGCAAAGGGGCCCCCGGCTACACCTTC
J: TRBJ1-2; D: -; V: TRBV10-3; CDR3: CAISVSQRYYGYTF; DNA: TGTGCCATCAGTGTATCTCAGCGCTACTATGGCTACACCTTC
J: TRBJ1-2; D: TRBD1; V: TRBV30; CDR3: CAWSSPPGTGANYGYTF; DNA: TGTGCCTGGAGTTCTCCCCCAGGGACAGGAGCTAACTATGGCTACACCTTC
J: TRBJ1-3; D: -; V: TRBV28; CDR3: CASSTKLSFSGNTIYF; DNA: TGTGCCAGCAGTACCAAACTGAGCTTCTCTGGAAACACCATATATTTT
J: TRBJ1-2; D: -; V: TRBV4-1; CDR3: CASSRDRDYGYTF; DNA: TGCGCCAGCAGCCGAGACCGGGACTATGGCTACACCTTC
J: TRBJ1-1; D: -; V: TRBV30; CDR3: CAWSRRVWTEAFF; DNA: TGTGCCTGGAGTCGCAGGGTTTGGACTGAAGCTTTCTTT
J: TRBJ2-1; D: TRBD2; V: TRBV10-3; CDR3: CAISDGAGGYNEQFF; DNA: TGTGCCATCAGTGATGGGGCGGGGGGGTACAATGAGCAGTTCTTC
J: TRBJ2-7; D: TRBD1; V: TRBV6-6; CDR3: CASSRDRGLYEQYF; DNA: TGTGCCAGCAGCCGCGACAGGGGGCTCTACGAGCAGTACTTC
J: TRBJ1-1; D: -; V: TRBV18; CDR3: CASSLLLQGGTEAFF; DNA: TGTGCCAGCTCACTCTTATTACAGGGAGGGACTGAAGCTTTCTTT
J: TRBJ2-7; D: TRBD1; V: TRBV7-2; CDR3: CASSNPRDRGGEQYF; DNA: TGTGCCAGCAGCAACCCACGGGACAGGGGGGGCGAGCAGTACTTC
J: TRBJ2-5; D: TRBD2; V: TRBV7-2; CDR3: CASSLAGGQETQYF; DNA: TGTGCCAGCAGCTTAGCGGGGGGGCAAGAGACCCAGTACTTC
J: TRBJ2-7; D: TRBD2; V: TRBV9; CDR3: CASSPQTGAGLAGALYEQYF; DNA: TGTGCCAGCAGCCCGCAGACAGGCGCCGGACTAGCGGGGGCCCTCTACGAGCAGTACTTC
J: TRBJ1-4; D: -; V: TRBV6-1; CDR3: CASRGGWGPNEKLFF; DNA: TGTGCCAGCAGAGGCGGGTGGGGGCCCAATGAAAAACTGTTTTTT
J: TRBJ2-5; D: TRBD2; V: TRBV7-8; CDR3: CASSALGGGKETQYF; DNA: TGTGCCAGCAGCGCGTTAGGCGGGGGGAAAGAGACCCAGTACTTC